A selection of T cell receptor beta chains follows, all from one sample in a study of T cells in tumors after PD-1 blockade. Using immunoSEQ multiplex PCR, the repertoire was profiled, and TCRdb retains in-frame clones only, with some absent. The repertoire holds approximately 60,000 clones, approximately 79% seen once, with about 4.4% in the top ten. Source: PBMCs, taken after anti-PD-1 treatment. The source of these receptors is a human donor with basal cell carcinoma. Each CDR3 is given with its conserved first and last residue. A D gene is named only where the DNA matches it firmly. Some rows have no size entry. The others give once, few or many, or a class for an expanded clone.

J: TRBJ1-4
size: .
V: TRBV2
D: .
CDR3: CASRAVGEKLFF
DNA: TGTGCCAGCAGAGCCGTGGGGGAAAAACTGTTTTTT

J: TRBJ2-3
size: .
V: TRBV3-1/TRBV3-2
D: TRBD1
CDR3: CASRQVWGQGVLDTQYF
DNA: TGTGCCAGCAGACAAGTCTGGGGCCAGGGGGTCCTCGATACGCAGTATTTT

J: TRBJ2-7
size: .
V: TRBV18
D: .
CDR3: CASSPGGNYEQYF
DNA: TGTGCCAGCTCACCAGGGGGAAACTACGAGCAGTACTTC

J: TRBJ2-1
size: .
V: TRBV20-1
D: TRBD2
CDR3: CSASRASGGPGYNEQFF
DNA: TGCAGTGCTAGTCGCGCTAGCGGGGGGCCGGGCTACAATGAGCAGTTCTTC

J: TRBJ1-4
size: .
V: TRBV5-5
D: .
CDR3: CASSFRDGNEKLFF
DNA: TGTGCCAGCAGCTTCAGAGATGGTAATGAAAAACTGTTTTTT

J: TRBJ2-7
size: .
V: TRBV15
D: .
CDR3: CATSRDRTEAYEQYF
DNA: TGTGCCACCAGCAGAGATCGGACAGAAGCCTACGAGCAGTACTTC

J: TRBJ2-3
size: .
V: TRBV5-5
D: .
CDR3: CASSLVAASTDTQYF
DNA: TGTGCCAGCAGCTTGGTTGCCGCTAGCACAGATACGCAGTATTTT

J: TRBJ2-5
size: once
V: TRBV9
D: TRBD2
CDR3: CASSPRVAGGPETQYF
DNA: TGTGCCAGCAGCCCCCGGGTAGCGGGGGGGCCGGAGACCCAGTACTTC

J: TRBJ2-7
size: .
V: TRBV19
D: TRBD2
CDR3: CASSAQGGPGYEQYF
DNA: TGTGCCAGTAGTGCCCAGGGAGGGCCTGGGTACGAGCAGTACTTC

J: TRBJ2-1
size: .
V: TRBV5-6
D: TRBD2
CDR3: CASSLLGGSYNEQFF
DNA: TGTGCCAGCAGCTTGCTCGGGGGGAGCTACAATGAGCAGTTCTTC

J: TRBJ1-3
size: medium-sized
V: TRBV19
D: .
CDR3: CASTSAGGNTIYF
DNA: TGTGCCAGTACTTCAGCTGGGGGAAACACCATATATTTT

J: TRBJ1-4
size: few
V: TRBV19
D: TRBD1
CDR3: CASRKTGTNEKLFF
DNA: TGTGCCAGTAGAAAGACAGGGACTAATGAAAAACTGTTTTTT

J: TRBJ2-3
size: .
V: TRBV5-1
D: .
CDR3: CASSFLGDTQYF
DNA: TGCGCCAGCAGCTTCCTCGGAGATACGCAGTATTTT

J: TRBJ1-5
size: once
V: TRBV28
D: .
CDR3: CASSSENQPQHF
DNA: TGTGCCAGCAGTTCCGAGAATCAGCCCCAGCATTTT

J: TRBJ1-5
size: .
V: TRBV28
D: .
CDR3: CASSLLGGYQPQHF
DNA: TGTGCCAGCAGTTTATTGGGAGGGTATCAGCCCCAGCATTTT

J: TRBJ2-2
size: few
V: TRBV24-1
D: TRBD1
CDR3: CATSEDRMDRVSGELFF
DNA: TGTGCCACCAGTGAGGACCGTATGGACAGGGTATCCGGGGAGCTGTTTTTT

J: TRBJ2-4
size: .
V: TRBV19
D: TRBD2
CDR3: CASSIVTSGGKDIQYF
DNA: TGTGCCAGTAGTATTGTGACTAGCGGGGGGAAGGACATTCAGTACTTC

J: TRBJ2-2
size: .
V: TRBV7-9
D: TRBD1
CDR3: CASRLRGRDTGELFF
DNA: TGTGCCAGCAGGTTAAGGGGGCGTGACACCGGGGAGCTGTTTTTT

J: TRBJ1-6
size: .
V: TRBV30
D: .
CDR3: CAWSVQGNSPLHF
DNA: TGTGCCTGGAGTGTACAGGGTAATTCACCCCTCCACTTT

J: TRBJ1-1
size: few
V: TRBV10-1
D: .
CDR3: CASSDHGTEAFF
DNA: TGCGCCAGCAGTGATCATGGGACTGAAGCTTTCTTT

J: TRBJ2-3
size: once
V: TRBV10-3
D: .
CDR3: CAISSLGPSSTDTQYF
DNA: TGTGCCATCAGTTCCCTGGGCCCTTCTAGCACAGATACGCAGTATTTT

J: TRBJ2-2
size: .
V: TRBV19
D: .
CDR3: CASSRSRTLNTGELFF
DNA: TGTGCCAGTAGTCGGAGTCGCACATTGAACACCGGGGAGCTGTTTTTT

J: TRBJ2-4
size: once
V: TRBV10-1
D: TRBD2
CDR3: CASSGGGKNIQYF
DNA: TGCGCCAGCAGTGGCGGGGGCAAAAACATTCAGTACTTC

J: TRBJ2-7
size: .
V: TRBV3-1/TRBV3-2
D: .
CDR3: CASSQDLPTIPYEQYF
DNA: TGTGCCAGCAGCCAAGATCTGCCGACAATCCCTTACGAGCAGTACTTC

J: TRBJ1-4
size: once
V: TRBV6-5
D: .
CDR3: CASSYRGGEKLFF
DNA: TGTGCCAGCAGTTACAGGGGTGGGGAAAAACTGTTTTTT

J: TRBJ2-7
size: few
V: TRBV5-1
D: .
CDR3: CASSLEGKVYEQYF
DNA: TGCGCCAGCAGCTTAGAAGGGAAAGTCTACGAGCAGTACTTC

J: TRBJ1-2
size: .
V: TRBV4-1
D: .
CDR3: CASSQDWTVYGYTF
DNA: TGCGCCAGCAGCCAAGATTGGACAGTCTATGGCTACACCTTC

J: TRBJ1-2
size: .
V: TRBV30
D: TRBD1
CDR3: CAWTDRGGYTF
DNA: TGTGCCTGGACTGACAGGGGCGGCTACACCTTC

J: TRBJ1-3
size: few
V: TRBV3-1/TRBV3-2
D: .
CDR3: CASSQGPTLFSGNTIYF
DNA: TGTGCCAGCAGCCAAGGGCCGACCCTTTTCTCTGGAAACACCATATATTTT

J: TRBJ1-6
size: .
V: TRBV10-3
D: TRBD1
CDR3: CAIGGQTNSPLHF
DNA: TGTGCCATCGGGGGACAGACGAATTCACCCCTCCACTTT

J: TRBJ2-5
size: .
V: TRBV18
D: .
CDR3: CASSLDRQETQYF
DNA: TGTGCCAGCTCACTTGACAGGCAAGAGACCCAGTACTTC

J: TRBJ2-7
size: few
V: TRBV10-1
D: TRBD1
CDR3: CASSEVRQGGYEQYF
DNA: TGCGCCAGCAGTGAAGTCCGACAGGGGGGCTACGAGCAGTACTTC

J: TRBJ2-3
size: .
V: TRBV19
D: .
CDR3: CASSILPDTQYF
DNA: TGTGCCAGTAGTATCCTCCCAGATACGCAGTATTTT

J: TRBJ2-7
size: .
V: TRBV6-5
D: .
CDR3: CASAGGYEQYF
DNA: TGTGCCAGCGCAGGGGGGTACGAGCAGTACTTC